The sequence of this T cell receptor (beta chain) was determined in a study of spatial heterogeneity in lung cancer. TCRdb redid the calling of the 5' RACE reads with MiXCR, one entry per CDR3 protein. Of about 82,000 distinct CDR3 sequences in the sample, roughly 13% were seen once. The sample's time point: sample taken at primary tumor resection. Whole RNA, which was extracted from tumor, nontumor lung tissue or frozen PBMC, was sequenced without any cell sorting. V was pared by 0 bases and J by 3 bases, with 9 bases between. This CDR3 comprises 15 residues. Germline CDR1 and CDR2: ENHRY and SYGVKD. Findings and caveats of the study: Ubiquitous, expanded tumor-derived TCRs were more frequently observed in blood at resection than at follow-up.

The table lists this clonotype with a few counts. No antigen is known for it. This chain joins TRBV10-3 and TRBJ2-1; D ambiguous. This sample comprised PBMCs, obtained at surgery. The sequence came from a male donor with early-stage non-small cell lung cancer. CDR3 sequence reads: CAISESIIDYNEQFF. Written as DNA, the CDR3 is TGTGCCATCAGTGAGTCGATTATCGACTACAATGAGCAGTTCTTC.